This TCR beta chain appears in the sequencing data of a study of OX40 agonist ivuxolimab in advanced cancers. TCRdb keeps only in-frame clones here, not all; method: immunoSEQ multiplex PCR. This table holds 15,000 to 25,000 clones, 60% to 85% found once. This TCR derives from an adult with an advanced solid tumor such as melanoma, head and neck, liver or kidney cancer. This sample comprised CD4+ or CD8+ T cells sorted from blood, obtained in a trial of the OX40 agonist ivuxolimab.

The CDR3 DNA sequence: TGTGCCAGCAGCACCCCTAGCGGGGGGGCCTTCGGGGAGCTGTTTTTT. Its protein is CASSTPSGGAFGELFF. The chain has TRBV4-2 and TRBJ2-2; TRBD2 matches at 12 bases. The V and J ends lost 5 bases and 7 bases, in that order; junction bases with no gene match: 8. The V gene's germline CDR1 is LGHNA and CDR2 YNFKEQ. The CDR3 is 16 residues long.